Listed here are 26 T cell receptor beta chains from one sample, sequenced in a study of shared T cell receptors in the human thymus. Assay: immunoSEQ multiplex PCR; the TCRdb copy retains only in-frame clones and omits some. The sample records some 720,000 clones, roughly 88% being singletons. These sequences were also reported in another study, on human thymus T cells.

Specimen: thymocytes. These receptors all stem from a boy under two years old with a congenital heart defect.

The chain carries TRBV19 and TRBJ1-2; the match to TRBD1 covers 8 bases. Germline-derived CDR1 and CDR2 are LNHDA and SQIVND (reference sequence). V lost 5 bases to trimming and J lost 4 bases; unmatched junction nucleotides: 9. The CDR3 consists of 15 residues. As DNA, the CDR3 is TGTGCCAGTAGTCGGTTATCAGGGGGCTCCTATGGCTACACCTTC. Protein product: CASSRLSGGSYGYTF. The full variable domain, with the rest looked up from reference TRBV19 and TRBJ1-2, is DGGITQSPKYLFRKEGQNVTLSCEQNLNHDAMYWYRQDPGQGLRLIYYSQIVNDFQKGDIAEGYSVSREKKESFPLTVTSAQKNPTAFYLCASSRLSGGSYGYTFGSGTRLTVV.

The chain joins TRBV11-3 to TRBJ2-7; D may be TRBD1 (6 bases). The CDR3 consists of 12 residues. V was clipped by 9 bases and J by 3 bases, with 12 bases between them. CDR1 is SGHNT and CDR2 is YENEEA in the germline V gene. The CDR3 is CARGEGVYEQYF. The CDR3 DNA reads TGTGCCAGAGGAGAGGGGGTCTACGAGCAGTACTTC.

The rearrangement joins TRBV19 to TRBJ2-7; 9 positions agree with TRBD2. The CDR3 runs 16 residues. CDR1 and CDR2 (germline): LNHDA, SQIVND (reference sequence). Trimming cost V 6 bases and J 3 bases; bases outside gene matches: 12. The CDR3 reads CASSSRTASGDYEQYF. As DNA, the CDR3 is TGTGCCAGTAGCTCCCGGACGGCTAGCGGGGACTACGAGCAGTACTTC.

This clone was seen a single time. V is TRBV5-1 and J is TRBJ2-5; possibly TRBD2 for D (5 bases). Germline-derived CDR1 and CDR2 are SGHRS and YFSETQ. The CDR3 is 12 amino acids. The ends were cut back, 5 bases at V and 4 bases at J, with 9 bases in the middle. DNA of the CDR3: TGCGCCAGCAGTCGGGATGGAGAGACCCAGTACTTC. It encodes CASSRDGETQYF.

This chain links TRBV4-1 with TRBJ2-5; possible D gene TRBD1, 5 bases. There are 15 residues in the CDR3. Trimming left V 0 bases short and J 4 bases short, with 12 bases between. Germline assignment: CDR1 MGHRA and CDR2 YSYEKL. Here the CDR3 reads CASSQDKGIGETQYF. The CDR3 DNA follows: TGCGCCAGCAGCCAAGATAAGGGGATCGGAGAGACCCAGTACTTC.

The V gene is TRBV4-3, the J gene TRBJ2-1, with 12 bases fitting TRBD2. CDR3 length: 18 amino acids. V lost 0 bases, J lost 7 bases, and 10 bases stayed unmatched. The germline CDR1 and CDR2 sequences are LGHNA and YSLEER. The CDR3 coding sequence is TGCGCCAGCAGCCAAGATAGTGGTACTAGCGGGAGGCAGAATGAGCAGTTCTTC. As protein: CASSQDSGTSGRQNEQFF.

V gene TRBV11-1 combines with J gene TRBJ2-5; 8 bases line up with TRBD1. The CDR3 runs 17 residues. J lost 2 bases, V lost 0 bases, and 8 bases had no gene match. Looked up from germline, CDR1 is SGHAT and CDR2 is FQDESV (reference sequence). CDR3 loop: CASSLAWNDRGQETQYF. The CDR3 DNA sequence: TGTGCCAGCAGCTTAGCGTGGAATGACAGGGGACAAGAGACCCAGTACTTC.

This clone was recorded only once. The genes are TRBV19 and TRBJ1-2, with D perhaps TRBD1 (6 bases). This CDR3 comprises 15 residues. CDR1 and CDR2 (germline): LNHDA, SQIVND (reference sequence). V was pared by 5 bases and J by 4 bases, with 17 bases between. CDR3 residues: CASSPRDRLSYGYTF. CDR3 bases: TGTGCCAGTAGTCCTCGAGACAGGTTGAGCTATGGCTACACCTTC.

The V and J genes are TRBV20-1 and TRBJ2-1; D is undetermined. This CDR3 spans 10 amino acids. V was trimmed by 6 bases and J by 9 bases, leaving 9 bases between them. Per germline, CDR1 DFQATT and CDR2 SNEGSKA (reference sequence). CDR3 in amino acids: CSARRGEQFF. CDR3 bases: TGCAGTGCCCGGAGAGGTGAGCAGTTCTTC.

This chain uses TRBV27 with TRBJ2-7; 9 bases fit TRBD2. Germline-derived CDR1 and CDR2 are MNHEY and SMNVEV (reference sequence). The CDR3 loop spans 17 amino acids. Trimming cost V 2 bases and J 4 bases; bases outside gene matches: 12. CDR3 bases: TGTGCCAGCAGTTTAGATGGTAGCGGGAGTATCCAGTACGAGCAGTACTTC. This gives the protein CASSLDGSGSIQYEQYF.

The gene calls are TRBV30 and TRBJ1-1, with TRBD1 matching 9 bases. This CDR3 is 17 amino acids long. Germline assignment: CDR1 GTSNPN and CDR2 SVGIG (reference sequence). After removal of 3 bases from V and 0 bases from J, the junction contained 11 bases not matched to a gene. CDR3: CAWSAGTGNGMNTEAFF. CDR3 nucleotides: TGTGCCTGGAGCGCTGGGACAGGGAACGGCATGAACACTGAAGCTTTCTTT. The full variable domain, its missing parts supplied by reference TRBV30 and TRBJ1-1, is SQTIHQWPATLVQPVGSPLSLECTVEGTSNPNLYWYRQAAGRGLQLLFYSVGIGQISSEVPQNLSASRPQDRQFILSSKKLLLSDSGFYLCAWSAGTGNGMNTEAFFGQGTRLTVV.

V gene TRBV30 combines with J gene TRBJ2-3, with 7 bases aligning to TRBD2. V lost 4 bases, J lost 5 bases, and 15 bases stayed unmatched. This CDR3 has 16 amino acids. The germline V gene has CDR1 GTSNPN and CDR2 SVGIG (reference sequence). CDR3 residues: CAWIPSPSRERDTQYF. Here the CDR3 DNA reads TGTGCCTGGATTCCTTCGCCTTCGCGGGAGAGAGATACGCAGTATTTT.

V usage is TRBV6-1 and J usage is TRBJ2-7, with D unclear. V was trimmed by 5 bases and J by 3 bases, leaving 14 bases between them. Germline CDR1 is MNHNS and CDR2 is SASEGT. The CDR3 contains 14 residues. The CDR3, as DNA: TGTGCCAGCAGTCTGATCACCGATAGCTACGAGCAGTACTTC. It translates to CASSLITDSYEQYF.

The rearrangement uses TRBV5-1 and TRBJ2-1; 8 bases line up with TRBD2. The length of the CDR3 is 16 residues. The V and J ends lost 5 bases and 8 bases, in that order; junction bases with no gene match: 15. CDR1 is SGHRS and CDR2 is YFSETQ in the germline V gene. This CDR3 reads CASRAGGDVVIDEQFF. The CDR3 DNA reads as TGCGCCAGCAGGGCGGGAGGAGATGTGGTGATCGATGAGCAGTTCTTC.

The rearrangement uses TRBV6-5 and TRBJ1-6, with 8 bases that match TRBD1. CDR3 length: 15 residues. V dropped 4 bases and J dropped 13; count of bases not matched to a gene: 12. Germline V gene data show CDR1 as MNHEY and CDR2 as SVGAGI. The CDR3 here is CASSSSRDRWGPLHF. CDR3 coding DNA: TGTGCCAGCAGTTCGTCCCGGGACAGGTGGGGGCCCCTCCACTTT.

The chain combines TRBV4-3 with TRBJ2-1, with 9 bases that match TRBD2. This CDR3 comprises 16 residues. Trimming cost V 1 base and J 4 bases; bases outside gene matches: 5. Germline values: CDR1 LGHNA, CDR2 YSLEER. The CDR3 nucleotides are TGCGCCAGCAGCCAAGGTCGGACTAGCGCTTACAATGAGCAGTTCTTC. Residues: CASSQGRTSAYNEQFF.

The rearrangement links TRBV7-3 to TRBJ2-3, with 11 bases aligning to TRBD2. The CDR3 contains 15 residues. Germline CDR1 and CDR2: SGHTA and FQGTGA. Trimming cost V 3 bases and J 5 bases; bases outside gene matches: 4. CDR3 residues: CASSLTSGAEDTQYF. CDR3 DNA sequence: TGTGCCAGCAGCTTGACTAGCGGGGCTGAAGATACGCAGTATTTT.

This clone has just one count. The chain couples TRBV15 to TRBJ2-3; TRBD1 aligns across 8 bases. The germline V gene encodes CDR1 LNHNV and CDR2 YYDKDF (reference sequence). Trimming took 6 bases from V and 1 from J; bases not matched to a gene: 3. The CDR3 is 14 amino acids. CDR3 region: CATRVTGGTDTQYF. The CDR3 DNA reads as TGTGCCACCAGAGTGACAGGGGGCACAGATACGCAGTATTTT.

The chain is built from TRBV27 and TRBJ2-1, with D perhaps matching TRBD1 (6 bases). Per the germline V gene, CDR1 is MNHEY and CDR2 is SMNVEV (reference sequence). The CDR3 runs 14 residues. V lost 7 bases and J lost 0, with 10 bases in between. The CDR3 sequence: CASNRQASYNEQFF. Written as DNA, the CDR3 is TGTGCCAGCAATCGACAGGCCTCCTACAATGAGCAGTTCTTC.

The rearrangement uses TRBV28 and TRBJ2-7, with D perhaps matching TRBD2 (5 bases). This CDR3 region has 20 residues. Germline assignment: CDR1 MDHEN and CDR2 SYDVKM. The V end lost 1 base, the J end lost 0 bases, and 25 bases lay between the germline ends. For the CDR3, the DNA is TGTGCCAGCAGTTTATCCCGTTTAGCGACTCCTCCTGTGAGCTCCTACGAGCAGTACTTC. Translating it yields CASSLSRLATPPVSSYEQYF.

V and J are TRBV13 and TRBJ1-1; 9 bases are a match to TRBD1. CDR3 length equals 15 residues. The V segment lost 5 bases and the J segment 6 bases; nucleotides outside the gene matches: 10. From germline, CDR1 is PRHDT and CDR2 FYEKMQ (reference sequence). The CDR3 DNA reads as TGTGCCAGCAGCCCCCACAGGGGGCCAGTCCCTGAAGCTTTCTTT. This gives the protein CASSPHRGPVPEAFF.

The chain has TRBV19 and TRBJ1-1; 7 bases are shared with TRBD1. The V gene's germline CDR1 is LNHDA and CDR2 SQIVND (reference sequence). This CDR3 has 15 amino acids. J lost 1 base, V lost 5 bases, and 7 bases had no gene match. DNA of the CDR3: TGTGCCAGTAGTCCAGACAGGGCTGGGAACACTGAAGCTTTCTTT. Translation: CASSPDRAGNTEAFF.

The chain is built from TRBV16 and TRBJ2-5; 8 bases are a match to TRBD1. The CDR3 extends over 15 amino acids. Looked up from germline, CDR1 is KGHSY and CDR2 is FQNENV. V lost 4 bases to trimming and J lost 4 bases; unmatched junction nucleotides: 8. CDR3 nucleotides: TGTGCCAGCAGCCGACAGCCAGGGGGCTCAGAGACCCAGTACTTC. As protein: CASSRQPGGSETQYF.

The chain has TRBV6-5 and TRBJ1-3; D possibly corresponds to TRBD1 (5 bases). Germline-derived CDR1 and CDR2 are MNHEY and SVGAGI. V was shortened by 4 bases and J by 2 bases, with 12 bases between the two germline ends. The CDR3 is 15 residues long. The chain's CDR3 is CASSFVWGAGNTIYF. In DNA, the CDR3 is TGTGCCAGCAGTTTTGTCTGGGGGGCTGGAAACACCATATATTTT.

The chain has TRBV28 and TRBJ2-3, with 10 bases that match TRBD1. The ends lost 4 bases at V and 4 bases at J; junction bases unmatched: 11. The length of the CDR3 is 17 residues. The germline gives CDR1 MDHEN, CDR2 SYDVKM. The CDR3 is CASSSNPPGTGADTQYF. CDR3 coding DNA: TGTGCCAGCAGTTCCAACCCGCCCGGGACAGGGGCAGATACGCAGTATTTT.

The chain uses TRBV27 and TRBJ2-7, with 12 bases fitting TRBD2. Trimming at V came to 5 bases and at J to 2 bases, leaving 16 bases not matched to a gene. This CDR3 has 19 residues. Germline-derived CDR1 and CDR2 are MNHEY and SMNVEV (reference sequence). The DNA for the CDR3 is TGTGCCAGCAGTCCACAACTAGCGGGAGGTGTTTCGGGCACCTACGAGCAGTACTTC. As protein: CASSPQLAGGVSGTYEQYF.